The rows below give T cell receptor beta chains drawn from one sample of a study of blood T cell repertoires in COVID-19. Measured with immunoSEQ multiplex PCR; TCRdb has only the in-frame clones, and not every one. The repertoire holds 200,000 to 250,000 clones, with 75% to 85% as singletons. The sequencing input was peripheral blood. Receptors were obtained from a woman between 25 and 40 years old with COVID-19, enrolled during active disease. CDR3s include the opening cysteine and the closing phenylalanine or tryptophan. A D gene is named only where the DNA matches it firmly. Rows give clone size only sometimes, using once, few, many, or a class for an expanded clone.

>-|TRBV21-1|14|-|TRBJ2-5
CASSKAAKKETQYF
TGTGCCAGCAGCAAAGCGGCCAAGAAAGAGACCCAGTACTTC
>-|TRBV7-9|16|once|TRBJ2-7
CASSLGPGPSSYEQYF
TGTGCCAGCAGCTTGGGGCCGGGTCCAAGCTCCTACGAGCAGTACTTC
>TRBD2|TRBV27|16|-|TRBJ2-5
CASSPLLAGVGETQYF
TGTGCCAGCAGTCCCCTCCTAGCGGGGGTGGGGGAGACCCAGTACTTC
>-|TRBV4-1|18|-|TRBJ2-6
CASSQEAHTYSGANVLTF
TGCGCCAGCAGCCAAGAAGCGCATACGTACTCTGGGGCCAACGTCCTGACTTTC
>TRBD2|TRBV6-4|21|-|TRBJ2-7
CASSDVPPGLAGLASSYEQYF
TGTGCCAGCAGTGACGTCCCCCCGGGACTAGCGGGCCTCGCTAGCTCCTACGAGCAGTACTTC
>-|TRBV7-9|14|-|TRBJ1-1
CASSQTRGNTEAFF
TGTGCCAGCAGCCAGACCAGGGGGAACACTGAAGCTTTCTTT
>-|TRBV7-2|11|-|TRBJ2-4
CASSFGDIQYF
TGTGCCAGCAGCTTCGGAGACATTCAGTACTTC
>-|TRBV24-1|12|once|TRBJ2-5
CASRGSGETQYF
TGTGCCTCCAGGGGTAGCGGGGAGACCCAGTACTTC
>TRBD2|TRBV29-1|13|-|TRBJ2-5
CSVPGTRGETQYF
TGCAGCGTTCCCGGGACTAGAGGGGAGACCCAGTACTTC
>TRBD1|TRBV6-2/TRBV6-3|14|-|TRBJ1-2
CASSYSGQPYGYTF
TGTGCCAGCAGTTATTCGGGACAGCCCTATGGCTACACCTTC
>TRBD1|TRBV9|14|-|TRBJ1-1
CASSVVSGTAEAFF
TGTGCCAGCAGCGTTGTATCGGGGACAGCCGAAGCTTTCTTT
>-|TRBV4-2|12|-|TRBJ2-2
CASSQFGGELFF
TGTGCCAGCAGCCAGTTCGGGGGGGAGCTGTTTTTT
>-|TRBV11-2|14|-|TRBJ1-4
CASSLSPGDEKLFF
TGTGCCAGCAGCTTATCCCCAGGGGACGAAAAACTGTTTTTT
>TRBD1|TRBV29-1|15|-|TRBJ1-2
CSVDLGQANLYGYTF
TGCAGCGTTGACCTTGGACAGGCCAACCTCTATGGCTACACCTTC
>-|TRBV19|16|-|TRBJ1-1
CASSIGFTGINTEAFF
TGTGCCAGTAGTATAGGTTTCACAGGGATAAACACTGAAGCTTTCTTT
>-|TRBV18|16|-|TRBJ1-2
CASSPPLMVGDYGYTF
TGTGCCAGCTCACCACCGTTGATGGTAGGGGACTATGGCTACACCTTC
>TRBD2|TRBV19|20|-|TRBJ2-1
CASSIPYAGTSGRAIHEQFF
TGTGCCAGTAGTATACCTTACGCCGGGACTAGCGGGAGGGCCATCCATGAGCAGTTCTTC
>TRBD1|TRBV27|13|-|TRBJ1-2
CASSSTGGGGYTF
TGTGCCAGCAGTTCTACAGGGGGCGGGGGCTACACCTTC